This T cell receptor (beta chain) was documented in a study of blood T cell repertoires in COVID-19. In the study overall: Specimens from acute and convalescent COVID-19 originated in the United States, Italy and Spain. From T cells, B-cell-depleted T cells, or PBMCs came the material, which was cDNA or gDNA.

TCRdb's copy holds only in-frame clones and misses some; the assay was immunoSEQ multiplex PCR. The table records around 250,000 clones, about 86% of them present only once. This receptor was taken from a man aged 50-60 years with active or convalescent COVID-19. The sequenced sample was peripheral blood.

The CDR3 loop is CASSQDPQGSYEQYF. In DNA, the CDR3 is TGCGCCAGCAGCCAAGATCCACAGGGCTCCTACGAGCAGTACTTC. The chain couples TRBV4-3 to TRBJ2-7, with a tentative D call TRBD1 (6 bases). Trimming removed 0 bases from V and 0 bases from J, with 9 bases in between. The CDR3 is 15 amino acids. CDR1 LGHNA and CDR2 YSLEER come from the germline V gene.